The entry that follows covers one T cell receptor (beta chain) sequence. Its antigen is unknown. TCRdb re-called the 5' RACE reads through MiXCR, storing one row per CDR3 protein. The data show hundreds of thousands of distinct CDR3 sequences, 20% to 25% seen once. The CDR3 has 17 amino acids. Germline V gene lookup returns CDR1 SGDLS and CDR2 YYNGEE. Unmatched junction bases numbered 12, after V lost 4 bases and J lost 2 bases. The entry originates in a study of T-cell memory formation after mild COVID-19. Study-level points and caveats: In second-wave clones peaking day 37, SARS-CoV-2 specificity remained unconfirmed. Clones that contracted from day 15 to 85 had balanced CD4/CD8; later expanders were CD4+ biased. Within pre-infection memory, some responding clones were found, suggesting cross-reactive memory joined.

Sequencing used PBMCs or a T cell subset sorted from them (not recorded which). The genes are TRBV9 and TRBJ2-5; 9 positions match TRBD2. This receptor was identified in an adult woman who had mild COVID-19 (a few samples of this study predate the infection). Cell type and time point are not known. The CDR3 reads CASSSPGGAGGQETQYF. DNA for the CDR3: TGTGCCAGCAGCTCCCCCGGAGGGGCGGGGGGGCAAGAGACCCAGTACTTC.